This is a list of T cell receptor beta chains from one sample in a study of blood T cell repertoires in COVID-19. The method was immunoSEQ multiplex PCR; TCRdb's version includes in-frame clones alone and lacks a portion of them. The sample has about 130,000 clones, roughly four fifths seen once. The sample consisted of peripheral blood. The receptors shown here come from a man younger than 45 with COVID-19, enrolled during active disease. Both conserved end residues are part of each CDR3. The D gene is left open where the match is weak. Clone size, where shown, is once, few, many, or a class for clones that have expanded.

TRBV2,TRBJ1-1,NA,NA,CASSEFRVEAFF,TGTGCCAGCAGTGAATTCAGGGTTGAAGCTTTCTTT
TRBV9,TRBJ2-5,NA,NA,CASSVVEGVGETQYF,TGTGCCAGCAGCGTAGTCGAGGGGGTGGGAGAGACCCAGTACTTC
TRBV5-1,TRBJ2-3,NA,NA,CASSLEGAGTDTQYF,TGCGCCAGCAGCTTGGAAGGGGCTGGCACAGATACGCAGTATTTT
TRBV19,TRBJ2-1,few,TRBD2,CASSMGTPGGQFF,TGTGCCAGTAGTATGGGTACTCCGGGGGGGCAGTTCTTC
TRBV6-5,TRBJ2-3,NA,TRBD2,CATLAETDTQYF,TGTGCCACTCTAGCGGAAACAGATACGCAGTATTTT
TRBV5-1,TRBJ2-1,NA,TRBD1,CASSRTGGAGYNEQFF,TGCGCCAGCAGCCGGACAGGGGGCGCGGGGTACAATGAGCAGTTCTTC
TRBV29-1,TRBJ1-2,NA,NA,CSVDGQGLYGYTF,TGCAGCGTTGATGGGCAGGGTCTTTATGGCTACACCTTC
TRBV5-1,TRBJ2-2,NA,NA,CASSLAGLAGQDTGELFF,TGCGCCAGCAGCTTGGCCGGGCTAGCGGGACAGGACACCGGGGAGCTGTTTTTT
TRBV11-2,TRBJ2-1,NA,NA,CASSLQAYNEQFF,TGTGCCAGCAGCTTACAAGCGTACAATGAGCAGTTCTTC
TRBV28,TRBJ1-1,NA,NA,CASSQTALNTEAFF,TGTGCCAGCAGCCAGACAGCCCTGAACACTGAAGCTTTCTTT
TRBV23-1,TRBJ1-6,NA,NA,CASTHCGPKKKSPLHF,TGCGCCAGCACCCATTGCGGGCCTAAAAAAAAATCACCCCTCCACTTT
TRBV7-3,TRBJ1-6,NA,TRBD1,CASSFPRDRVFNSPLHF,TGTGCCAGCAGCTTTCCACGGGACAGAGTTTTCAATTCACCCCTCCACTTT
TRBV6-5,TRBJ2-1,NA,NA,CASSYSRGDHEQFF,TGTGCCAGCAGTTACTCGAGAGGAGACCATGAGCAGTTCTTC
TRBV18,TRBJ2-3,NA,TRBD2,CASSPRTSLDTQYF,TGTGCCAGCTCACCCCGGACTAGCCTTGATACGCAGTATTTT
TRBV2,TRBJ2-2,NA,TRBD2,CASSALLGGRIDTGELFF,TGTGCCAGCAGTGCCCTATTGGGGGGGAGAATCGACACCGGGGAGCTGTTTTTT